The present entry profiles one TCR beta chain with its context. The V gene's germline CDR1 is LGHDT and CDR2 YNNKEL (reference sequence). V dropped 0 bases and J dropped 0; count of bases not matched to a gene: 12. The CDR3 has 20 amino acids. This sample is part of a study of control samples from healthy donors and cancer patients. TCRdb's copy holds only in-frame clones and misses some; the assay was immunoSEQ multiplex PCR. The table includes 150,000 to 200,000 clones, roughly 90% detected once. The sequenced sample was blood. This rearrangement joins TRBV3-1 (or the pseudogene TRBV3-2) to TRBJ2-2; 8 nucleotides align to TRBD2. The origin of this receptor is a man aged 25-45 years in good health. The CDR3 reads CASSQDFKGGRTPNTGELFF. DNA for the CDR3: TGTGCCAGCAGCCAAGACTTTAAGGGCGGGAGGACTCCGAACACCGGGGAGCTGTTTTTT.